A single sample is the source of the 18 T cell receptor beta chains below, sequenced in a study of shared clonotypes between healthy human individuals. Clones were sequenced by immunoSEQ multiplex PCR, and TCRdb holds only the in-frame ones, with some missing. The sample lists about 2.1 million clones; approximately 94% were seen once. Naive-designated CD8 cells lacked CD45RO, were positively enriched for CCR7, and omitted terminally differentiated effector memory CD45RA+ cells. The sequencing input was naive CD8+ T cells from PBMCs. The source is a man aged 18 to 29 in good health. Some clones in this sample may be carry-over from other donors' samples.

The V call is TRBV4-3, the J call TRBJ1-2; 9 bases are shared with TRBD1. J gave up 6 bases and V 3 bases, and 8 bases lay outside the gene matches. Germline CDR1 and CDR2: LGHNA and YSLEER. This CDR3 region has 15 residues. The CDR3, as DNA: TGCGCCAGCAGCCACAGGGACAGGGAGAGGAATGGCTACACCTTC. This sequence encodes CASSHRDRERNGYTF.

The rearrangement links TRBV5-1 to TRBJ2-1, with 7 bases matching TRBD1. The CDR3 length is 16 residues. Germline lookup yields CDR1 SGHRS and CDR2 YFSETQ. V lost 0 bases, J lost 7 bases, and 10 bases stayed unmatched. CDR3 coding DNA: TGCGCCAGCAGCTTGGTGGAAAGGGGGCGCGGGAATGAGCAGTTCTTC. Encoded protein: CASSLVERGRGNEQFF.

This clone was detected only a few times. This rearrangement joins TRBV4-1 to TRBJ1-1, with a tentative D call TRBD1 (6 bases). Germline V gene data show CDR1 as MGHRA and CDR2 as YSYEKL. Trimming cost V 4 bases and J 5 bases, with 14 bases left between them. The CDR3 covers 14 residues. CDR3 sequence (DNA): TGCGCCAGCAGCCCTTCGGGGGGGCGTACTGAAGCTTTCTTT. Translating it yields CASSPSGGRTEAFF.

This sequence joins TRBV9 and TRBJ2-7; D perhaps matches TRBD2 (6 bases). The ends were cut back, 3 bases at V and 4 bases at J, with 17 bases in the middle. The CDR3 loop spans 15 amino acids. From germline, CDR1 is SGDLS and CDR2 YYNGEE. CDR3: CASSEAPGVLYEQYF. For the CDR3, the DNA is TGTGCCAGCAGCGAGGCGCCGGGGGTTCTGTACGAGCAGTACTTC.

This clone was detected only once. J is TRBJ2-7 and V is TRBV11-2, with 9 bases aligning to TRBD2. V lost 1 base to trimming and J lost 4 bases; unmatched junction nucleotides: 8. The CDR3 consists of 16 residues. In germline, CDR1 is SGHAT, CDR2 FQNNGV. The CDR3 nucleotides are TGTGCCAGCAGCTTAGGCTCTGGGACTAGCATTTACGAGCAGTACTTC. Translating gives CASSLGSGTSIYEQYF. The whole variable domain, filled in from reference TRBV11-2 and TRBJ2-7, reads EAGVAQSPRYKIIEKRQSVAFWCNPISGHATLYWYQQILGQGPKLLIQFQNNGVVDDSQLPKDRFSAERLKGVDSTLKIQPAKLEDSAVYLCASSLGSGTSIYEQYFGPGTRLTVT.

The chain combines TRBV6-1 with TRBJ1-2; D gene unclear. Germline CDR1 and CDR2: MNHNS and SASEGT. The V gene lost 1 base and the J gene lost 8 bases, with 11 bases spanning the gap. The CDR3 runs 13 residues. This CDR3 is CASSEGGLGGYTF. The CDR3 DNA follows: TGTGCCAGCAGTGAAGGGGGATTGGGCGGCTACACCTTC.

V gene TRBV2 combines with J gene TRBJ2-1; D may be TRBD1 (5 bases). V lost 7 bases to trimming and J lost 6 bases, with 13 bases between them. CDR1 and CDR2 from the germline V gene are SNHLY and FYNNEI. This CDR3 has 13 amino acids. CDR3 nucleotides: TGTGCCAGCATGTCGCAGGGTCGCAATGAGCAGTTCTTC. Translated, it gives CASMSQGRNEQFF.

The chain joins TRBV9 to TRBJ2-7; D may correspond to TRBD1 or TRBD2 (5 bases each). Trimming stripped 1 base from V and 5 bases from J, with 10 bases between. Germline V gene sequence: CDR1 SGDLS, CDR2 YYNGEE. This CDR3 spans 13 amino acids. CDR3 DNA sequence: TGTGCCAGCAGCGTATGGGGGAGCGACGAGCAGTACTTC. Translating it yields CASSVWGSDEQYF.

This rearrangement joins TRBV7-2 to TRBJ1-2; 10 nucleotides match TRBD1. Germline lookup yields CDR1 SGHTA and CDR2 FQGNSA. V was clipped by 5 bases and J by 6 bases; unmatched bases: 12. The CDR3 runs to 16 residues. CDR3 residues: CASSSIADRGFNGYTF. The CDR3 DNA follows: TGTGCCAGCAGCAGCATCGCGGACAGGGGGTTCAATGGCTACACCTTC. The whole variable domain, filled in from reference TRBV7-2 and TRBJ1-2, reads GAGVSQSPSNKVTEKGKDVELRCDPISGHTALYWYRQSLGQGLEFLIYFQGNSAPDKSGLPSDRFSAERTGGSVSTLTIQRTQQEDSAVYLCASSSIADRGFNGYTFGSGTRLTVV.

The chain is built from TRBV11-2 and TRBJ2-7; D remains ambiguous. Trimming removed 8 bases from V and 3 bases from J, with 17 bases in between. Germline loops: CDR1 SGHAT, CDR2 FQNNGV. The CDR3 extends over 14 amino acids. The CDR3 DNA reads as TGTGCCAGCTGCCGACTGGACCCCCTCTACGAGCAGTACTTC. Residues: CASCRLDPLYEQYF.

The chain is built from TRBV7-3 and TRBJ2-2; possibly TRBD1 for D (5 bases). CDR3 size: 16 residues. Germline values: CDR1 SGHTA, CDR2 FQGTGA. Trimming stripped 5 bases from V and 6 bases from J, with 19 bases between. Here the CDR3 DNA reads TGTGCCAGCAGCCCCAAAGGGCAGGGAAGGGCCGGGGAGCTGTTTTTT. Encoded protein: CASSPKGQGRAGELFF.

This sequence joins TRBV19 and TRBJ2-1; D is possibly TRBD2 (5 bases). Trimming pared 4 bases from V and 0 bases from J, leaving 7 bases between. The CDR3 totals 14 residues. Looked up from germline, CDR1 is LNHDA and CDR2 is SQIVND (reference sequence). CDR3 DNA sequence: TGTGCCAGTAGTAAAGGGAGCTCCTACAATGAGCAGTTCTTC. Its translation is CASSKGSSYNEQFF.

V is TRBV4-2 and J is TRBJ2-7; 10 bases line up with TRBD2. Germline V CDR1 and CDR2: LGHNA, YNFKEQ. Losses at the gene ends were 4 bases for V and 2 bases for J; bases not matched to a gene: 23. CDR3 length: 21 residues. The CDR3 DNA is TGTGCCAGCAGCCCGCGACCCCCAAGGTTGACTAGCGGGTCCGTCCCCTACGAGCAGTACTTC. Its protein is CASSPRPPRLTSGSVPYEQYF.

A remark on this clone: The sample holds other DNA sequences that translate to the same CDR3. The CDR3 sequence: CASSRTSGRAVYNEQFF. The CDR3 DNA reads as TGCGCCAGCAGCCGGACTAGCGGGAGGGCCGTTTACAATGAGCAGTTCTTC. The chain combines TRBV4-1 with TRBJ2-1; TRBD2 aligns across 15 bases. Germline lookup yields CDR1 MGHRA and CDR2 YSYEKL. With 4 bases clipped from V and 4 bases from J, the junction kept 5 bases outside the gene matches. The CDR3 covers 17 residues.

A word on this clone: This sample also contains other DNA sequences that code for the same CDR3. V usage is TRBV11-1 and J usage is TRBJ2-7; D call uncertain. Germline CDR1 reads SGHAT; CDR2 reads FQDESV (reference sequence). The ends were cut back, 0 bases at V and 3 bases at J, with 6 bases in the middle. This CDR3 is built from 13 residues. The CDR3 loop is CASSLARSYEQYF. Here the CDR3 DNA reads TGTGCCAGCAGCTTAGCTCGTAGCTACGAGCAGTACTTC.

As concerns this clone: Other DNA sequences of this sample code for an identical CDR3. The genes are TRBV5-6 and TRBJ2-7; D ambiguous. Germline loops: CDR1 SGHDT, CDR2 YYEEEE. The CDR3 is 13 residues long. V lost 2 bases and J 4 bases, leaving 10 bases between the germline ends. The CDR3 is CASSFLSGYEQYF. Written as DNA, the CDR3 is TGTGCCAGCAGCTTTCTGAGTGGGTACGAGCAGTACTTC.

This sequence joins TRBV27 and TRBJ2-2, with a weak D call TRBD2 (6 bases). The V end was cut by 10 bases, the J end by 5 bases, with 17 bases between. The length of the CDR3 is 14 residues. Germline CDR1 is MNHEY and CDR2 is SMNVEV (reference sequence). CDR3 in amino acids: CATSGTGITGELFF. The CDR3 bases are TGTGCCACCTCCGGGACTGGAATTACCGGGGAGCTGTTTTTT.

The V gene is TRBV14, the J gene TRBJ2-7; tentative D call: TRBD2 (6 bases). The CDR3 is 13 amino acids. Deletions cut 8 bases from V and 3 bases from J, with 14 bases between. The germline V gene has CDR1 SGHDN and CDR2 FVKESK. DNA of the CDR3: TGTGCCAGCCGAGGGGCCGGGAGCTACGAGCAGTACTTC. It encodes CASRGAGSYEQYF.